The 8 T cell receptor beta chains below all came from one sample that was sequenced in a study of cytomegalovirus exposure and HLA in healthy donors. The assay was immunoSEQ multiplex PCR, and TCRdb's table has in-frame clones only and misses some. The sample includes a few hundred thousand clones, over 75% seen only once; the top ten take more than 0.95%. Sequencing input: PBMCs. The receptors were gathered from a young man in good health and CMV-seronegative.

V gene TRBV19 combines with J gene TRBJ1-2; D uncertain. Per the germline V gene, CDR1 is LNHDA and CDR2 is SQIVND (reference sequence). Trimming stripped 3 bases from V and 6 bases from J, with 17 bases between. The CDR3 is 15 residues long. In DNA form, the CDR3 reads TGTGCCAGTAGTATGGAGGGCAGGAGAACTCATGGCTACACCTTC. This sequence encodes CASSMEGRRTHGYTF.

The chain couples TRBV11-3 to TRBJ2-1, with 8 positions matching TRBD1. This CDR3 comprises 13 residues. V shed 8 bases, J shed 8 bases, and the junction held 8 bases outside the gene matches. CDR1 and CDR2 from the germline V gene are SGHNT and YENEEA. The CDR3 nucleotides read TGTGCCAGCGCCATCCCAGGGGGCGATGAGCAGTTCTTC. This translates into CASAIPGGDEQFF.

This clone was recorded once. This sequence joins TRBV4-1 and TRBJ2-5; a possible D gene is TRBD2 (6 bases). CDR1 is MGHRA and CDR2 is YSYEKL in the germline V gene. V was clipped by 4 bases and J by 2 bases, with 17 bases between them. This CDR3 is built from 16 residues. The CDR3 spells CASSPGLGMRQETQYF. The CDR3 DNA follows: TGCGCCAGCAGCCCGGGACTGGGAATGAGGCAAGAGACCCAGTACTTC.

The chain is built from TRBV6-1 and TRBJ2-3; TRBD1 aligns across 7 bases. CDR1 and CDR2 (germline): MNHNS, SASEGT. The V gene end was trimmed by 11 bases and the J gene end by 4 bases; junction bases not matched to a gene: 3. This CDR3 is built from 11 residues. CDR3 protein: CASGQADTQYF. Written as DNA, the CDR3 is TGTGCCTCCGGACAGGCAGATACGCAGTATTTT.

The rearrangement uses TRBV10-1 and TRBJ1-3; D perhaps matches TRBD1 (6 bases). The CDR3 totals 17 residues. From germline, CDR1 is WNHNN and CDR2 SYGVQD (reference sequence). Between the trimmed V and J ends, which lost 3 bases and 0 bases, there was a span of 15 bases. The CDR3 protein is CASSDRAGAISGNTIYF. DNA of the CDR3: TGCGCCAGCAGTGATCGGGCAGGGGCCATCTCTGGAAACACCATATATTTT.

The chain joins TRBV7-6 to TRBJ2-5, with 10 bases that match TRBD1. Germline V gives CDR1 SGHVS, CDR2 FNYEAQ. V was clipped by 6 bases and J by 4 bases; unmatched bases: 11. The CDR3 length is 16 residues. The DNA of the CDR3 is TGTGCCAGCAGACAAGGGACAGGGGCCCCGGGAGAGACCCAGTACTTC. Translated, it gives CASRQGTGAPGETQYF.

The chain couples TRBV7-9 to TRBJ1-5; weak D call: TRBD1 (6 bases). The CDR3 consists of 14 residues. From germline, CDR1 is SEHNR and CDR2 FQNEAQ (reference sequence). The V and J ends lost 5 bases and 3 bases respectively, with 11 bases between them. The CDR3 coding sequence is TGTGCCAGCAGCCTCGGACAGAACAATCAGCCCCAGCATTTT. Encoded protein: CASSLGQNNQPQHF.

The rearrangement uses TRBV7-6 and TRBJ1-2; tentative D call: TRBD1 (6 bases). CDR1 and CDR2 (germline): SGHVS, FNYEAQ. The CDR3 runs 15 residues. The V end was cut by 2 bases, the J end by 3 bases, with 13 bases between. The CDR3 DNA is TGTGCCAGCAGCTTAATGGGGGGGGCTGACTATGGCTACACCTTC. This sequence encodes CASSLMGGADYGYTF. Supplemented by reference TRBV7-6 and TRBJ1-2, the full variable domain reads GAGVSQSPRYKVTKRGQDVALRCDPISGHVSLYWYRQALGQGPEFLTYFNYEAQQDKSGLPNDRFSAERPEGSISTLTIQRTEQRDSAMYRCASSLMGGADYGYTFGSGTRLTVV.